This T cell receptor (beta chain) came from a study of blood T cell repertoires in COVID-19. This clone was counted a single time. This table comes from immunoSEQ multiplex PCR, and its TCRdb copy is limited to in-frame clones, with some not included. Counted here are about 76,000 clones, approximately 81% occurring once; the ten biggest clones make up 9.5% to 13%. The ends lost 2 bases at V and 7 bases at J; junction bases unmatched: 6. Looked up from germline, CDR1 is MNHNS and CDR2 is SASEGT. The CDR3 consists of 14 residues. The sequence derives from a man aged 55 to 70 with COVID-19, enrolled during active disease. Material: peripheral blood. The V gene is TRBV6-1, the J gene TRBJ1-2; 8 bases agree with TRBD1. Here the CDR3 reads CASSETQGAGGYTF. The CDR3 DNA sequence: TGTGCCAGCAGTGAAACGCAGGGGGCGGGTGGCTACACCTTC.